This T cell receptor beta chain was sequenced during a study of blood T cell repertoires in COVID-19. The assay was immunoSEQ multiplex PCR, and TCRdb's table has in-frame clones only and misses some. The sample has about 170,000 clones; about 85% are singletons. Trimming stripped 0 bases from V and 5 bases from J, with 15 bases between. The germline V gene has CDR1 SGHRS and CDR2 YFSETQ. The CDR3 extends over 16 amino acids. This sequence joins TRBV5-1 and TRBJ2-4, with D possibly TRBD1 on 5 matching bases. This receptor was taken from a woman in her sixties or seventies with COVID-19, enrolled during active disease. What was sequenced was peripheral blood. CDR3 DNA sequence: TGCGCCAGCAGCTTGGGATTAGGGGATGGGGAAAACATTCAGTACTTC. Its protein product is CASSLGLGDGENIQYF.